These 9 T cell receptor beta chains came from one sample sequenced in a study of CD4 T cells in relation to SARS-CoV-2 and coronaviruses. These receptors have no known antigen. Assay: immunoSEQ multiplex PCR; the TCRdb copy retains only in-frame clones and omits some. The sample yields tens of thousands of clones, more than 60% seen once. Sample: memory CD4+ T cells from PBMCs, cultured in vitro. The receptors were sampled from an adult with COVID-19.

This clone was seen only a few times. This rearrangement joins TRBV7-9 to TRBJ1-2, with 10 nucleotides matching TRBD1. The trim removed 3 bases at V and 1 base at J, leaving 2 bases unmatched. In germline, CDR1 is SEHNR, CDR2 FQNEAQ (reference sequence). The CDR3 length is 15 residues. The CDR3 region has the DNA TGTGCCAGCAGCTTCGGGACAGGGGTTAACTATGGCTACACCTTC. Translation gives CASSFGTGVNYGYTF.

The gene calls are TRBV29-1 and TRBJ2-7; D is tentatively TRBD1 or TRBD2 (6 bases each). Per germline, CDR1 SQVTM and CDR2 ANQGSEA. V was shortened by 7 bases and J by 7 bases, with 20 bases between the two germline ends. The CDR3 consists of 13 residues. The CDR3 DNA reads as TGCAGCGCACAAACAGGGAGGAGGCGAGAGCAGTACTTC. Protein sequence: CSAQTGRRREQYF.

To note about this clone: Mismatch with germline at one junction end may stem from a read error. The gene calls are TRBV7-7 and TRBJ1-5; maybe TRBD1 (5 bases). Germline V CDR1 and CDR2: SSHAT, FNYEAQ (reference sequence). The CDR3 is 17 residues long. CDR3 region: CASSLGAGEASNQPQHF. CDR3 coding DNA: TGTGCTAGCAGCTTAGGCGCGGGGGAGGCTAGCAATCAGCCCCAGCATTTT.

This sequence joins TRBV6-5 and TRBJ1-3, with D hard to call. The germline gives CDR1 MNHEY, CDR2 SVGAGI. V shed 10 bases and J shed 0 bases, with 7 bases lying between them. There are 12 residues in the CDR3. CDR3 sequence: CATPSSGNTIYF. In nucleotides, the CDR3 is TGTGCCACCCCAAGCTCTGGAAACACCATATATTTT.

The chain links TRBV6-6 to TRBJ1-4; TRBD1 agrees at 7 bases. Trimming took 7 bases from V and 4 from J; bases not matched to a gene: 12. The CDR3 totals 16 residues. The germline gives CDR1 MNHNY, CDR2 SVGAGI (reference sequence). Written as DNA, the CDR3 is TGTGCCAGCACATCCGTTGTGGGACAGAGTAATGAAAAACTGTTTTTT. Translating gives CASTSVVGQSNEKLFF.

The J gene is TRBJ1-2, the V gene TRBV10-3; D is possibly TRBD1 (5 bases). CDR3 length: 14 residues. CDR1 is ENHRY and CDR2 is SYGVKD in the germline V gene. V lost 0 bases and J 8 bases, leaving 13 bases between the germline ends. CDR3 DNA sequence: TGTGCCATCAGTGAGTCGCGAGCCGGGGGGGGCTACACCTTC. It translates to CAISESRAGGGYTF.

The chain carries TRBV7-9 and TRBJ2-1; the D gene is possibly TRBD2 (7 bases). CDR3 length: 17 amino acids. The V end was cut by 1 base, the J end by 8 bases, with 21 bases between. Germline V gene data show CDR1 as SEHNR and CDR2 as FQNEAQ (reference sequence). The CDR3, as DNA: TGTGCCAGCAGCTTAGGGGGCGGGGGCTCAAGCACCGATGAGCAGTTCTTC. Its translation: CASSLGGGGSSTDEQFF.

CDR3 bases: TGCGCCAGCAGCTGGGGTGTGAGCTCCTACAATGAGCAGTTCTTC. This translates into CASSWGVSSYNEQFF. This rearrangement joins TRBV5-1 to TRBJ2-1; D unclear. The germline V gene encodes CDR1 SGHRS and CDR2 YFSETQ. This CDR3 has 15 residues. The ends were cut back, 3 bases at V and 0 bases at J, with 10 bases in the middle.

This clone has a handful of counts. This chain joins TRBV19 and TRBJ1-1; tentative D call: TRBD1 (5 bases). Germline V gene lookup returns CDR1 LNHDA and CDR2 SQIVND (reference sequence). Trimming took off 3 bases at V and 6 bases at J, with 14 bases between the two ends. The CDR3 runs 14 residues. CDR3 DNA sequence: TGTGCCAGTAGTATGGGACGGGTGGGCTCTGAAGCTTTCTTT. The encoded protein is CASSMGRVGSEAFF.